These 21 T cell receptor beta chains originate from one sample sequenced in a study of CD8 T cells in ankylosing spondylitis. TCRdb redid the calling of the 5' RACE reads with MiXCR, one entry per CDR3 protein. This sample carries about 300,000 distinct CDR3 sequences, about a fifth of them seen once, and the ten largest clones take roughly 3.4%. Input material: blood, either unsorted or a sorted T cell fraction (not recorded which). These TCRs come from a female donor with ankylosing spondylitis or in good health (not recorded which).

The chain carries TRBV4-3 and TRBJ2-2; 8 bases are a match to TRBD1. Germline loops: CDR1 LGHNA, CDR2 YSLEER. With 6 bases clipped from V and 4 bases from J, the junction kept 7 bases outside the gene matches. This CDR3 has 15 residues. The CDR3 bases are TGCGCCAGCAGTCGGCAGGGGGCGGTCACCGGGGAGCTGTTTTTT. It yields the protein CASSRQGAVTGELFF.

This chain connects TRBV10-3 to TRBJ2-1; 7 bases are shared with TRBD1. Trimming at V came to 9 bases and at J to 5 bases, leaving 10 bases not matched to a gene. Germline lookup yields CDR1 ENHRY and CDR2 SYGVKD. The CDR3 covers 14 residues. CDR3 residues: CAMSTTGDNNEQFF. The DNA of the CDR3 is TGTGCCATGTCCACAACAGGGGATAACAATGAGCAGTTCTTC.

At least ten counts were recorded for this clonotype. The CDR3 DNA follows: TGCAGTGCCTTGGGGCAGGGGGCAAATTCACCCCTCCACTTT. As protein: CSALGQGANSPLHF. The chain couples TRBV20-1 to TRBJ1-6, with 8 bases matching TRBD1. CDR3 length: 14 amino acids. V lost 6 bases and J lost 7; bases outside the gene matches: 8. Germline assignment: CDR1 DFQATT and CDR2 SNEGSKA (reference sequence).

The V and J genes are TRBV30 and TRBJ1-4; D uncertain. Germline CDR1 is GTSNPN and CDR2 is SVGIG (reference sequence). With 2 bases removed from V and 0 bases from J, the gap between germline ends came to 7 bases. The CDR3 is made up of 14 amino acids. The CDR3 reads CAWSRQSTNEKLFF. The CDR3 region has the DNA TGTGCCTGGAGTAGGCAGTCAACTAATGAAAAACTGTTTTTT. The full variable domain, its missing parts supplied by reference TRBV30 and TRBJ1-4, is SQTIHQWPATLVQPVGSPLSLECTVEGTSNPNLYWYRQAAGRGLQLLFYSVGIGQISSEVPQNLSASRPQDRQFILSSKKLLLSDSGFYLCAWSRQSTNEKLFFGSGTQLSVL.

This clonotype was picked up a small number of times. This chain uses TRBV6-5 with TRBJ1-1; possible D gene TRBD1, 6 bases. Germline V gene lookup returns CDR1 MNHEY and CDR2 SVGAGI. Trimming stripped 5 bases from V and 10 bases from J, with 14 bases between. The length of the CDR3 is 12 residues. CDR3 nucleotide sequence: TGTGCCAGCAGTCGAAGGGAGGGGGGAGCTTTCTTT. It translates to CASSRREGGAFF.

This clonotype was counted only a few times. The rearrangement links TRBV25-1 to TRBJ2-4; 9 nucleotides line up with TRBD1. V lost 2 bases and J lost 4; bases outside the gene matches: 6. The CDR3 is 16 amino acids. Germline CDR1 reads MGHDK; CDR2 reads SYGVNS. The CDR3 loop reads CASSEPPGTGKNIQYF. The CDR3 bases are TGTGCCAGCAGTGAACCCCCCGGGACAGGGAAAAACATTCAGTACTTC.

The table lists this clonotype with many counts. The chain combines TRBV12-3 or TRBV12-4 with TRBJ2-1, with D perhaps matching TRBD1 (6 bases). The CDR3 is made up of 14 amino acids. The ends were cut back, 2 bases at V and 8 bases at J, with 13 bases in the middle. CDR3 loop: CASSLQGGEDEQFF. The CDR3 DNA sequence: TGTGCCAGCAGTTTACAAGGGGGAGAAGATGAGCAGTTCTTC.

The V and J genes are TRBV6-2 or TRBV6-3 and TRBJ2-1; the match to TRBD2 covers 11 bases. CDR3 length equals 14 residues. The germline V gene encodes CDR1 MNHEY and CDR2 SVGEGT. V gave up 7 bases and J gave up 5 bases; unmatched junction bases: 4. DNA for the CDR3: TGTGCCAGCATGGTACTAGCGGGAGACAATGAGCAGTTCTTC. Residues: CASMVLAGDNEQFF.

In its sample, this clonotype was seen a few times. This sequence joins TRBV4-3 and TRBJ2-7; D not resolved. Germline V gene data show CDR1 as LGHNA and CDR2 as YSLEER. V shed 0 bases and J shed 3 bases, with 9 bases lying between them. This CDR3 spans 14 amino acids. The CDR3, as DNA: TGCGCCAGCAGCCAAGAAGGCAGATTCTACGAGCAGTACTTC. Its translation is CASSQEGRFYEQYF.

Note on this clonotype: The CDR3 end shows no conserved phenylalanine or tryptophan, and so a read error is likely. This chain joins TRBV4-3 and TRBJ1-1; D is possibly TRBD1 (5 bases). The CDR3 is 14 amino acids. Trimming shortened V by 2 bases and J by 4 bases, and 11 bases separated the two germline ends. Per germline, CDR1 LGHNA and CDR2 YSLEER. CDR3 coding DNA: TGCGCCAGCAGCCAATCAGGGTTGGTCACTGAAGCTTTCTCT. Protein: CASSQSGLVTEAFS.

The DNA of the CDR3 is TGTGCCAGCAGTTTAAGGACAGGACGCACTAGAATAGATACGCAGTATTTT. Translated: CASSLRTGRTRIDTQYF. The chain links TRBV27 to TRBJ2-3, with 7 bases aligning to TRBD1. The CDR3 contains 17 residues. J was trimmed by 5 bases and V by 2 bases; bases with no gene match: 13. Looked up from germline, CDR1 is MNHEY and CDR2 is SMNVEV (reference sequence).

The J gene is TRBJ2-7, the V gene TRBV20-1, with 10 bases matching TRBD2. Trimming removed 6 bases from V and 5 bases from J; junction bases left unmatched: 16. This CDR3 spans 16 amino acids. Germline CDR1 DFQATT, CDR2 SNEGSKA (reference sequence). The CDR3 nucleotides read TGCAGTGCCAATCTAGCGGGAGCCGACTTAGGGCACGAGCAGTACTTC. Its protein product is CSANLAGADLGHEQYF.

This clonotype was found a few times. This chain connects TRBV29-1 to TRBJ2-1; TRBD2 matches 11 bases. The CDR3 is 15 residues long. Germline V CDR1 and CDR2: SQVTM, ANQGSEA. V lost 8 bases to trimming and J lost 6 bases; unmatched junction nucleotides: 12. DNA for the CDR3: TGCAGCAAGGGGGGATTAGCGGGAGGGTCCAATGAGCAGTTCTTC. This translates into CSKGGLAGGSNEQFF.

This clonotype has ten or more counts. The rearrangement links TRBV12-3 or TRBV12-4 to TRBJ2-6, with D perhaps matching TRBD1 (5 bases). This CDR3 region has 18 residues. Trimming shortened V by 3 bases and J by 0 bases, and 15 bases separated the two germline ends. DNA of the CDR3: TGTGCCAGCAGTTTCGGGCAGGGATTCATCTCTGGGGCCAACGTCCTGACTTTC. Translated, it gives CASSFGQGFISGANVLTF.

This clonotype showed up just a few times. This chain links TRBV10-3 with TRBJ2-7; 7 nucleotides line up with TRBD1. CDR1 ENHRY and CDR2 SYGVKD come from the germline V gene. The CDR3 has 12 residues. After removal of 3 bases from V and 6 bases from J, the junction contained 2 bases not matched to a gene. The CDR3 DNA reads TGTGCCATCAGTGACAGGGGGAGCGAGCAGTACTTC. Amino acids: CAISDRGSEQYF.

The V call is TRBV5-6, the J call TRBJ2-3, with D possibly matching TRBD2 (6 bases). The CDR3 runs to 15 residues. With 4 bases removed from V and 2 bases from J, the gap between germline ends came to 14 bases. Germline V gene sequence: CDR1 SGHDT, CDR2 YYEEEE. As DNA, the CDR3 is TGTGCCAGCAGCAAACTAGCACGACCCACAGATACGCAGTATTTT. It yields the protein CASSKLARPTDTQYF.

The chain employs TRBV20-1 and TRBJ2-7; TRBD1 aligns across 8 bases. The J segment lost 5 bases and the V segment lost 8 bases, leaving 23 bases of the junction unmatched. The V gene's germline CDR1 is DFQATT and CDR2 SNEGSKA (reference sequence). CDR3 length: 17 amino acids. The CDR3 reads CSFWGPAPGQVRNEQYF. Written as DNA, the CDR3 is TGCAGTTTCTGGGGCCCAGCTCCGGGACAGGTTAGAAACGAGCAGTACTTC.

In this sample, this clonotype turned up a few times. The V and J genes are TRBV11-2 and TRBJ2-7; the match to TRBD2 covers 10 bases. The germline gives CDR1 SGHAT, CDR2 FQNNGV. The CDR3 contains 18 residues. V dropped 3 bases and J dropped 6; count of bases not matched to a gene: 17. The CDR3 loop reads CASSLGLANPPWAVEQYF. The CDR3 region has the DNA TGTGCCAGCAGCTTGGGACTAGCGAACCCACCCTGGGCAGTCGAGCAGTACTTC.

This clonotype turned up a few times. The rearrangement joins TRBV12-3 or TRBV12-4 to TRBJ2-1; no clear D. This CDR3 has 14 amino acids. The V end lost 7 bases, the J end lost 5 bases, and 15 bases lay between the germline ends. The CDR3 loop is CASITGSSHNEQFF. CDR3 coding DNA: TGTGCCAGCATTACCGGGTCGTCCCACAATGAGCAGTTCTTC.

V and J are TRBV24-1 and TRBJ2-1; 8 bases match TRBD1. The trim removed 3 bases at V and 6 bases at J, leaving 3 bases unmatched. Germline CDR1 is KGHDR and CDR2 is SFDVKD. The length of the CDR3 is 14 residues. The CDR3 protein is CATSDRTGSNEQFF. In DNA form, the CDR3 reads TGTGCCACCAGTGATAGGACAGGGAGCAATGAGCAGTTCTTC.

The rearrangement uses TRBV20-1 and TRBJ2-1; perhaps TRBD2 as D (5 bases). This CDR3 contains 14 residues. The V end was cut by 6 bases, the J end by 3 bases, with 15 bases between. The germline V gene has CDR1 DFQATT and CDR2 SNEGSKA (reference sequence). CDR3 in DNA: TGCAGTGCCCTTTTACTTGGAGGCTACAATGAGCAGTTCTTC. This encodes CSALLLGGYNEQFF.